This entry lists 22 T cell receptor beta chains sequenced from one sample in a study of T cell clones after liver transplantation (dated by TCRdb to 2018 to 2020). Library generation was performed with the immunoSEQ multiplex PCR assay. Held by TCRdb, this immuneACCESS table contains in-frame sequences only and omits some clones. Under half of the omission traces to an unresolved V gene where checked; the cause of the rest is unknown. For this sample the table gives tens of thousands of clones, of which roughly four fifths were detected only once. About 0.52% of the sample belongs to the ten largest clones. The sequencing here drew on CD4+ T cells from blood, taken 45 to 46 months after liver transplant. The source of these receptors is a human patient who received a liver transplant. After a transplant, some T cells may be of graft donor origin.

The rearrangement links TRBV19 to TRBJ1-4; D is unresolved. Germline V gene data show CDR1 as LNHDA and CDR2 as SQIVND (reference sequence). This CDR3 region has 14 residues. V was cut by 8 bases and J by 8 bases, with 18 bases left in between. Here the CDR3 DNA reads TGTGCCAGTCACTCAAGACGGGTTGGAGAAAAACTGTTTTTT. It yields the protein CASHSRRVGEKLFF.

The chain is built from TRBV19 and TRBJ2-3; D tentatively reads TRBD1 or TRBD2 (5 bases each). Trimming took off 3 bases at V and 6 bases at J, with 16 bases between the two ends. The CDR3 is 15 amino acids. Germline V gene data show CDR1 as LNHDA and CDR2 as SQIVND (reference sequence). In DNA, the CDR3 is TGTGCCAGTAGTATTCAAACGGGACCTAAGGATACGCAGTATTTT. It yields the protein CASSIQTGPKDTQYF.

The chain joins TRBV18 to TRBJ1-3; tentative D call: TRBD1 (5 bases). The CDR3 has 14 amino acids. Germline loops: CDR1 KGHSH, CDR2 LQKENI. V lost 3 bases to trimming and J lost 4 bases, with 10 bases between them. CDR3 loop: CASSPGHYGNTIYF. Written as DNA, the CDR3 is TGTGCCAGCTCACCGGGGCATTACGGAAACACCATATATTTT.

CDR3 sequence: CASSSLKADEAFF. Here the CDR3 DNA reads TGTGCCAGCTCTTCTTTGAAGGCAGATGAAGCTTTCTTT. The chain is built from TRBV18 and TRBJ1-1, with D hard to call. Trimming removed 6 bases at V and 7 bases at J, with 15 bases between. This CDR3 has 13 amino acids. Germline V CDR1 and CDR2: KGHSH, LQKENI. Drawing the rest from reference TRBV18 and TRBJ1-1, the complete variable domain is NAGVMQNPRHLVRRRGQEARLRCSPMKGHSHVYWYRQLPEEGLKFMVYLQKENIIDESGMPKERFSAEFPKEGPSILRIQQVVRGDSAAYFCASSSLKADEAFFGQGTRLTVV.

The genes are TRBV29-1 and TRBJ2-1; D call uncertain. V dropped 6 bases and J dropped 6 bases, with 6 bases sitting between them. The CDR3 has 10 amino acids. The germline gives CDR1 SQVTM, CDR2 ANQGSEA. The CDR3 region has the DNA TGCAGCGTCCGCACCAATGAGCAGTTCTTC. The encoded protein is CSVRTNEQFF.

The chain couples TRBV5-1 to TRBJ2-6; D assignment may be TRBD1 or TRBD2 (5 bases each). The CDR3 runs 16 residues. Germline CDR1 SGHRS, CDR2 YFSETQ. V shed 0 bases and J shed 1 base, with 8 bases lying between them. Here the CDR3 DNA reads TGCGCCAGCAGCTTGGCCTGGGGGTCTGGGGCCAACGTCCTGACTTTC. Its translation: CASSLAWGSGANVLTF.

This clone has a handful of counts. The chain employs TRBV15 and TRBJ2-1; 8 bases agree with TRBD2. This CDR3 comprises 17 residues. Germline V CDR1 and CDR2: LNHNV, YYDKDF (reference sequence). After removal of 1 base from V and 0 bases from J, the junction contained 5 bases not matched to a gene. CDR3 nucleotides: TGTGCCACCAGCAGAGGGGGTACTAGCGGCTCCTACAATGAGCAGTTCTTC. It translates to CATSRGGTSGSYNEQFF.

In this sample, this clone turned up many times. This chain links TRBV6-1 with TRBJ2-7; D unresolved. The CDR3 loop spans 17 amino acids. Deletions cut 3 bases from V and 3 bases from J, with 21 bases between. Germline CDR1 MNHNS, CDR2 SASEGT. The CDR3 region has the DNA TGTGCCAGCAGTGAGCGACCATCCGCGGTCGCGATCTACGAGCAGTACTTC. Translated: CASSERPSAVAIYEQYF.

DNA for the CDR3: TGCGCCAGCAGCTCTCCGGACTCCACAGATACGCAGTATTTT. The encoded protein is CASSSPDSTDTQYF. The rearrangement joins TRBV5-1 to TRBJ2-3; TRBD2 is a possible D gene (5 bases). Germline CDR1 reads SGHRS; CDR2 reads YFSETQ. CDR3 length equals 14 residues. V lost 3 bases, J lost 2 bases, and 10 bases lay in between.

V gene TRBV7-9 combines with J gene TRBJ2-1, with 7 bases that match TRBD2. The CDR3 consists of 15 residues. CDR1 is SEHNR and CDR2 is FQNEAQ in the germline V gene (reference sequence). Trimming took 1 base from V and 5 from J; bases not matched to a gene: 5. The DNA of the CDR3 is TGTGCCAGCAGCTTAGGTAGCGGGCGGAACAATGAGCAGTTCTTC. Translated: CASSLGSGRNNEQFF.

CDR3 nucleotides: TGTGCCAGCTCGACCGACAGGGCCCCTAACTATGGCTACACCTTC. As protein: CASSTDRAPNYGYTF. V and J are TRBV18 and TRBJ1-2, with 7 bases identical to TRBD1. Trimming at V came to 6 bases and at J to 0 bases, leaving 7 bases not matched to a gene. Germline CDR1 is KGHSH and CDR2 is LQKENI. The CDR3 spans 15 residues.

The V and J genes are TRBV6-4 and TRBJ2-2, with D possibly being TRBD1 or TRBD2 (5 bases each). V lost 5 bases, J lost 1 base, and 8 bases lay in between. This CDR3 has 14 amino acids. Germline lookup yields CDR1 MRHNA and CDR2 SNTAGT. The CDR3 region has the DNA TGTGCCAGCAGTAGGGACGGGAACACCGGGGAGCTGTTTTTT. Its translation is CASSRDGNTGELFF.

V usage is TRBV7-9 and J usage is TRBJ1-2, with TRBD1 matching 8 bases. Germline V gene lookup returns CDR1 SEHNR and CDR2 FQNEAQ (reference sequence). V lost 6 bases to trimming and J lost 6 bases; unmatched junction nucleotides: 6. This CDR3 has 13 amino acids. As DNA, the CDR3 is TGTGCCAGCAGTCCGGACAGGGAAGATGGCTACACCTTC. Protein product: CASSPDREDGYTF.

The J gene is TRBJ2-7, the V gene TRBV9; maybe TRBD2 (6 bases). The germline gives CDR1 SGDLS, CDR2 YYNGEE. Deletions cut 4 bases from V and 2 bases from J, with 10 bases between. This CDR3 comprises 13 residues. This CDR3 reads CASSRDLAYEQYF. CDR3 bases: TGTGCCAGCAGCCGGGACTTGGCCTACGAGCAGTACTTC.

The chain joins TRBV2 to TRBJ1-4; D is undetermined. Trimming cost V 3 bases and J 16 bases, with 15 bases left between them. The CDR3 spans 12 residues. Per the germline V gene, CDR1 is SNHLY and CDR2 is FYNNEI. The CDR3 sequence is CASSDESTGRFF. CDR3 in DNA: TGTGCCAGCAGTGATGAGTCAACCGGGCGGTTTTTT.

The chain recombines TRBV7-9 with TRBJ2-2; 9 bases fit TRBD2. CDR3 length equals 16 residues. Germline V gives CDR1 SEHNR, CDR2 FQNEAQ (reference sequence). V lost 5 bases and J lost 2; bases outside the gene matches: 6. CDR3: CASSDTGLANTGELFF. The CDR3, as DNA: TGTGCCAGCAGCGACACGGGACTAGCTAACACCGGGGAGCTGTTTTTT.

This clone was detected a few times. The chain uses TRBV27 and TRBJ1-5; a possible D gene is TRBD1 (5 bases). Germline V gives CDR1 MNHEY, CDR2 SMNVEV (reference sequence). V lost 3 bases and J 2 bases, leaving 11 bases between the germline ends. This CDR3 spans 15 amino acids. CDR3 DNA: TGTGCCAGCAGTTTTAATGGGGGGGGCAATCAGCCCCAGCATTTT. It translates to CASSFNGGGNQPQHF.

This clone appeared a few times. The CDR3 coding sequence is TGTGCCAGCAGCCTCGGACTAGCGGGAGGCGGAGATGAGCAGTTCTTC. Protein: CASSLGLAGGGDEQFF. The V and J genes are TRBV7-9 and TRBJ2-1; TRBD2 matches 14 bases. CDR3 length: 16 amino acids. The ends lost 5 bases at V and 8 bases at J; junction bases unmatched: 8. From germline, CDR1 is SEHNR and CDR2 FQNEAQ (reference sequence). Full variable domain (outside the CDR3, taken from reference TRBV7-9 and TRBJ2-1): DTGVSQNPRHKITKRGQNVTFRCDPISEHNRLYWYRQTLGQGPEFLTYFQNEAQLEKSRLLSDRFSAERPKGSFSTLEIQRTEQGDSAMYLCASSLGLAGGGDEQFFGPGTRLTVL.

The chain couples TRBV5-4 to TRBJ1-1; D is perhaps TRBD1 (6 bases). V was cut by 3 bases and J by 0 bases, with 12 bases left in between. CDR1 SGHNT and CDR2 YYREEE come from the germline V gene (reference sequence). The CDR3 is 15 residues long. The CDR3 sequence: CASSSGQFMNTEAFF. CDR3 coding DNA: TGTGCCAGCAGCTCCGGACAGTTTATGAACACTGAAGCTTTCTTT.

V and J are TRBV6-1 and TRBJ2-1; D possibly corresponds to TRBD1 (5 bases). The CDR3 runs to 15 residues. From germline, CDR1 is MNHNS and CDR2 SASEGT. Trimming took 6 bases from V and 0 from J, leaving 12 bases between them. CDR3 nucleotide sequence: TGTGCCAGCAGGTCGAGGACAAGCTCCTACAATGAGCAGTTCTTC. Protein: CASRSRTSSYNEQFF.

The V and J genes are TRBV28 and TRBJ2-5; the match to TRBD1 covers 9 bases. From germline, CDR1 is MDHEN and CDR2 SYDVKM. Trimming at V came to 5 bases and at J to 4 bases, leaving 17 bases not matched to a gene. The CDR3 loop spans 18 amino acids. The DNA of the CDR3 is TGTGCCAGCAGTCCCGAGATCATACAGGGGGCGCATGGAGAGACCCAGTACTTC. Translating it yields CASSPEIIQGAHGETQYF.

The chain is built from TRBV6-5 and TRBJ2-1; 11 positions agree with TRBD2. CDR1 is MNHEY, CDR2 SVGAGI, per germline. V was clipped by 8 bases and J by 7 bases; unmatched bases: 10. The CDR3 contains 15 residues. The CDR3 sequence is CASRLVAGGQNEQFF. The DNA of the CDR3 is TGTGCCAGCCGTTTGGTAGCGGGAGGGCAGAATGAGCAGTTCTTC.